This T cell receptor beta chain was found in a study of blood T cell repertoires in COVID-19. Across the study: The United States, Italy and Spain were the sources of the acute and convalescent COVID-19 samples. The cDNA or gDNA used as material had been derived from T cells, B-cell-depleted T cells, or PBMCs.

In assigning cohorts, the study relied on participant-reported clinical history. V shed 4 bases, J shed 4 bases, and the junction held 8 bases outside the gene matches. This CDR3 has 16 residues. Germline V gene lookup returns CDR1 MDHEN and CDR2 SYDVKM. Authors' processing steps: Estimation of nucleated cell counts was performed using reference gene primer amplification. The protocol was immunoSEQ multiplex PCR, while the TCRdb copy is restricted to in-frame clones and leaves out a portion. V and J calls and clone size are those listed in that table; D and trimming were worked out from the DNA. This sample has nearly 250,000 clones, with around 90% found just once.

The gene calls are TRBV28 and TRBJ2-7; 12 nucleotides line up with TRBD1. The clonotype originates from a man in his fifties or sixties who had been exposed to COVID-19. The sequenced sample consisted of PBMCs or T cells enriched from blood (not recorded which). The CDR3 coding sequence is TGTGCCAGCAGTTCCTCCGGGACAGGGGGCCGATACGAGCAGTACTTC. This sequence encodes CASSSSGTGGRYEQYF. The entire variable domain, with the rest obtained from reference TRBV28 and TRBJ2-7, is as follows: DVKVTQSSRYLVKRTGEKVFLECVQDMDHENMFWYRQDPGLGLRLIYFSYDVKMKEKGDIPEGYSVSREKKERFSLILESASTNQTSMYLCASSSSGTGGRYEQYFGPGTRLTVT.